This TCR beta chain was identified during a study of beta chain features in type 1 diabetes. Study background: Patients were similar to healthy donors in age and gender (as well as in cell yields).

Expressed TCRB transcripts got sequenced, as all isolated RNA was reverse transcribed. Naive, central memory and regulatory T cell samples came to a mean of approximately 3.57 million reads. Here immunoSEQ multiplex PCR was the method, and the copy in TCRdb shows in-frame clones only, minus some. The sample lists 250,000 to 350,000 clones; 14% to 15% were seen once. V was pared by 7 bases and J by 4 bases, with 8 bases of the junction left unmatched. Germline V lookup: CDR1 KGHSH, CDR2 LQKENI. This CDR3 spans 15 amino acids. The study, taken as a whole, reports: A cDNA-based sequencing approach could over-represent cells with high TCR expression. Moderate yet significant TCRB CDR3 shortening was seen in Type 1 diabetes patients in all four CD4+ subsets.

To note about this clone: Its target is not known.

The chain links TRBV18 to TRBJ2-2, with 8 bases fitting TRBD2. Material: naive CD4+ T cells from blood. The receptor's source is a man between 18 and 29 years old with type 1 diabetes. CDR3 protein: CASFQREYLTGELFF. The CDR3 coding sequence is TGTGCCAGCTTTCAGCGGGAGTACCTCACCGGGGAGCTGTTTTTT.